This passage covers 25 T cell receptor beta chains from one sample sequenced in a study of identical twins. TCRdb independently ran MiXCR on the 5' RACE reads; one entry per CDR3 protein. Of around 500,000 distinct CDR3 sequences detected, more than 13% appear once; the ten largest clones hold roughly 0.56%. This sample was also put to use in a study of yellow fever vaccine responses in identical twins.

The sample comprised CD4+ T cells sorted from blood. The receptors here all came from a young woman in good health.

The CDR3 is CASRLNRDEQYF. DNA of the CDR3: TGTGCCAGCAGACTTAACAGAGACGAGCAGTACTTC. The V gene is TRBV27, the J gene TRBJ2-7, with D hard to call. The CDR3 is 12 amino acids. The V end was cut by 6 bases, the J end by 5 bases, with 11 bases between. Germline V gene data show CDR1 as MNHEY and CDR2 as SMNVEV (reference sequence).

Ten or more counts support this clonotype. The CDR3 spells CSARDYRAGTYEQYF. CDR3 sequence (DNA): TGCAGTGCTAGAGATTACAGGGCAGGGACCTACGAGCAGTACTTC. This sequence joins TRBV20-1 and TRBJ2-7, with D tentatively TRBD1 (6 bases). This CDR3 has 15 amino acids. Germline CDR1 DFQATT, CDR2 SNEGSKA (reference sequence). V was trimmed by 0 bases and J by 2 bases, leaving 14 bases between them.

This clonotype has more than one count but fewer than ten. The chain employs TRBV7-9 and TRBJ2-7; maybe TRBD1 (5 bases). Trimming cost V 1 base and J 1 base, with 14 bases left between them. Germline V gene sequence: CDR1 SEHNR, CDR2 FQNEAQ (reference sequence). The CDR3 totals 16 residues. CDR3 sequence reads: CASSLGGQGRSYEQYF. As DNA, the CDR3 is TGTGCCAGCAGCTTAGGCGGCCAGGGTCGGTCCTACGAGCAGTACTTC. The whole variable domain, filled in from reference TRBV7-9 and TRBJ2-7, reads DTGVSQNPRHKITKRGQNVTFRCDPISEHNRLYWYRQTLGQGPEFLTYFQNEAQLEKSRLLSDRFSAERPKGSFSTLEIQRTEQGDSAMYLCASSLGGQGRSYEQYFGPGTRLTVT.

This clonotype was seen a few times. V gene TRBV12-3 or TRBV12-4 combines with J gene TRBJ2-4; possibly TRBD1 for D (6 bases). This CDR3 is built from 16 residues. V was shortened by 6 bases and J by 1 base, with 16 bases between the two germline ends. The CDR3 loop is CASRIRTAFAKNIQYF. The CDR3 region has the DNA TGTGCCAGCAGGATTAGGACAGCCTTTGCCAAAAACATTCAGTACTTC.

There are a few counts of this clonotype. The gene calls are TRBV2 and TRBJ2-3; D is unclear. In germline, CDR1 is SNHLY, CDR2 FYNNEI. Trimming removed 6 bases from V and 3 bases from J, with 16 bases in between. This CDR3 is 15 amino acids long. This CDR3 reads CASSLDTVGTDTQYF. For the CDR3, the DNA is TGTGCCAGCAGCCTAGACACGGTCGGGACAGATACGCAGTATTTT.

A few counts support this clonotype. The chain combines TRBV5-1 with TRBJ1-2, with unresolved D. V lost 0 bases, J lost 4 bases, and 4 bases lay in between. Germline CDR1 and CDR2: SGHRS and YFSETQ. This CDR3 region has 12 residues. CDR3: CASSLDRYGYTF. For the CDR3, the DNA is TGCGCCAGCAGCTTGGATCGCTATGGCTACACCTTC.

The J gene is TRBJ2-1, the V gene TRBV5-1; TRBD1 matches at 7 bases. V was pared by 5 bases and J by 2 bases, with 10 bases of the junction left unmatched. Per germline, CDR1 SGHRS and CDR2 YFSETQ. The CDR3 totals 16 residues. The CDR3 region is CASRAATGSPYNEQFF. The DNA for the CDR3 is TGCGCCAGCAGAGCGGCGACAGGGTCGCCCTACAATGAGCAGTTCTTC.

CDR3 sequence (DNA): TGTGCCAGCAGCCTTCAGACAGGGCGCTCTGGAAACACCATATATTTT. It specifies CASSLQTGRSGNTIYF. V and J are TRBV3-1 and TRBJ1-3; 7 bases are a match to TRBD1. The CDR3 length is 16 residues. CDR1 and CDR2 (germline): LGHDT, YNNKEL (reference sequence). The trim removed 4 bases at V and 0 bases at J, leaving 6 bases unmatched.

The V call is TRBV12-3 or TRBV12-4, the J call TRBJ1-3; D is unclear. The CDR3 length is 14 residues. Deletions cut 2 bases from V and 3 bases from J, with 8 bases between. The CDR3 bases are TGTGCCAGCAGTTTATTGGGGAATGGAAACACCATATATTTT. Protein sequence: CASSLLGNGNTIYF.

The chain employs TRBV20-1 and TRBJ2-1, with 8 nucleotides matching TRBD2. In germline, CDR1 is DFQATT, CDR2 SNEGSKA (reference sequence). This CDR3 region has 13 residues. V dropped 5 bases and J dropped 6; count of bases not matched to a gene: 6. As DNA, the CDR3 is TGCAGTGCTGCAAGCGGGAGAGGCAATGAGCAGTTCTTC. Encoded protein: CSAASGRGNEQFF.

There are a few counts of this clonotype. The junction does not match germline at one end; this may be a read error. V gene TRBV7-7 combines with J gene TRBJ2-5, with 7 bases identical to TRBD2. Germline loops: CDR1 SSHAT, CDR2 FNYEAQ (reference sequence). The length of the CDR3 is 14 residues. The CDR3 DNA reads TGTGCTAGCAGCATGGGACTACCGGGGGAGACCCAGTACTTC. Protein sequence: CASSMGLPGETQYF.

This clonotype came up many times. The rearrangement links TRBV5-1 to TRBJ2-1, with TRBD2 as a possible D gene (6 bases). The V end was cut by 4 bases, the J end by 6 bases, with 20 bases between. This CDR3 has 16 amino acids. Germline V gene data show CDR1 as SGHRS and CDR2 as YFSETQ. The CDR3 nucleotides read TGCGCCAGCAGCCCAGAACCGGGAGCTCGTTCCAATGAGCAGTTCTTC. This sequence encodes CASSPEPGARSNEQFF. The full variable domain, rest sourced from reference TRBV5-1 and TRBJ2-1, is KAGVTQTPRYLIKTRGQQVTLSCSPISGHRSVSWYQQTPGQGLQFLFEYFSETQRNKGNFPGRFSGRQFSNSRSEMNVSTLELGDSALYLCASSPEPGARSNEQFFGPGTRLTVL.

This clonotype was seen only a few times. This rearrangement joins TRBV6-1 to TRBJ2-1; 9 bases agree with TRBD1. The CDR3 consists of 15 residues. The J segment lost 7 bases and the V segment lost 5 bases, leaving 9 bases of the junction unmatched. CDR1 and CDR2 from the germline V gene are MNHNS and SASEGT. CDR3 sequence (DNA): TGTGCCAGCAGTCAACAGGGGGCAGTGGGGAATGAGCAGTTCTTC. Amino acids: CASSQQGAVGNEQFF.

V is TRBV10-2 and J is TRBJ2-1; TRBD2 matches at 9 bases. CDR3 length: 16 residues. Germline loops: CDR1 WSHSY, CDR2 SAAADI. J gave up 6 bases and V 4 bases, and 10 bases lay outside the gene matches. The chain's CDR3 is CASSVASGNIGNEQFF. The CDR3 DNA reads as TGCGCCAGCAGTGTGGCTAGCGGGAATATTGGCAATGAGCAGTTCTTC.

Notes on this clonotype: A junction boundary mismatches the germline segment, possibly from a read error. The CDR3 spells CASRLGGADNHEQYF. CDR3 bases: TGTGCCAGCAGGTTAGGAGGGGCCGATAACCACGAGCAGTACTTC. The chain couples TRBV12-3 or TRBV12-4 to TRBJ2-7, with D possibly TRBD2 on 6 matching bases. CDR3 size: 15 residues.

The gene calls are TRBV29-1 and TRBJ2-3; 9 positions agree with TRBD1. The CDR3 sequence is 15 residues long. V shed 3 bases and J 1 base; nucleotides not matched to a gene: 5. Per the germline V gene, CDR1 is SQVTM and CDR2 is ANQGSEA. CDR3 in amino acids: CSVEPGQGGTDTQYF. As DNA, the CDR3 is TGCAGCGTTGAGCCGGGACAGGGAGGCACAGATACGCAGTATTTT.

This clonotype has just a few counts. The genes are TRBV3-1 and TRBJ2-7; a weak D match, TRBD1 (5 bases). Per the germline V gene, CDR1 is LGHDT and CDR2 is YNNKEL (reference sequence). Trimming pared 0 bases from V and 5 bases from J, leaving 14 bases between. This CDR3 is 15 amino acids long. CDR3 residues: CASSQDGRVYNEQYF. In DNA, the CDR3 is TGTGCCAGCAGCCAAGATGGCAGGGTTTACAACGAGCAGTACTTC.

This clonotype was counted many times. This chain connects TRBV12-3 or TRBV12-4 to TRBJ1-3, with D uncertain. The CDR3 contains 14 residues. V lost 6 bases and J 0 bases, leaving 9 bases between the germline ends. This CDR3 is CASRMGSSGNTIYF. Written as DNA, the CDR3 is TGTGCCAGCAGAATGGGGAGCTCTGGAAACACCATATATTTT.

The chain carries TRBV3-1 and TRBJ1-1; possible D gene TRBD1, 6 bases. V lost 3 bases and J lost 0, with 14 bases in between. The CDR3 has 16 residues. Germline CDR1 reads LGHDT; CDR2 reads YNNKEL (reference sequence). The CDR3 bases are TGTGCCAGCAGCCAGACGGACAGTCTAATGAACACTGAAGCTTTCTTT. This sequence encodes CASSQTDSLMNTEAFF.

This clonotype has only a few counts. The CDR3 loop is CASSQGGSSGVYNEQFF. CDR3 nucleotide sequence: TGTGCCAGCAGCCAAGGAGGGTCAAGCGGGGTTTACAATGAGCAGTTCTTC. The chain is built from TRBV14 and TRBJ2-1; 7 bases match TRBD2. The CDR3 contains 17 residues. From germline, CDR1 is SGHDN and CDR2 FVKESK. Trimming took 1 base from V and 4 from J; bases not matched to a gene: 10.

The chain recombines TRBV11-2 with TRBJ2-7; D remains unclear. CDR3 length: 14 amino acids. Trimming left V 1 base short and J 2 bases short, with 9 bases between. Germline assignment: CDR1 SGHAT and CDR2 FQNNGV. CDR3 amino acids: CASSLGVFTYEQYF. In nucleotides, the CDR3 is TGTGCCAGCAGCTTAGGGGTCTTTACCTACGAGCAGTACTTC.

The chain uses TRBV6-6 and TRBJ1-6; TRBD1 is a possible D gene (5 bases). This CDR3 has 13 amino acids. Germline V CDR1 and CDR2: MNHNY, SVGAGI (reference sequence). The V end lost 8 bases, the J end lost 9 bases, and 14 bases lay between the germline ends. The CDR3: CASQTDGSSPLHF. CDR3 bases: TGTGCCAGCCAGACAGACGGTTCTTCACCCCTCCACTTT.

CDR3: CASNEDRMRSGELFF. Here the CDR3 DNA reads TGTGCCAGCAATGAGGACAGGATGAGATCCGGGGAGCTGTTTTTT. V usage is TRBV2 and J usage is TRBJ2-2, with 7 bases lining up with TRBD1. Germline CDR1 and CDR2: SNHLY and FYNNEI. V dropped 7 bases and J dropped 6; count of bases not matched to a gene: 11. The CDR3 covers 15 residues. Based on the CDR3 plus reference TRBV2 and TRBJ2-2, the full variable domain is EPEVTQTPSHQVTQMGQEVILRCVPISNHLYFYWYRQILGQKVEFLVSFYNNEISEKSEIFDDQFSVERPDGSNFTLKIRSTKLEDSAMYFCASNEDRMRSGELFFGEGSRLTVL.

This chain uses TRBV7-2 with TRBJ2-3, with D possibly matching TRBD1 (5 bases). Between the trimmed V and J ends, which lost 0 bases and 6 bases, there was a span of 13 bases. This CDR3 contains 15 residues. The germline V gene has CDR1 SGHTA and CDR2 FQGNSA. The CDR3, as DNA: TGTGCCAGCAGCTTAGCGGACACTTTAGGCGATACGCAGTATTTT. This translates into CASSLADTLGDTQYF.

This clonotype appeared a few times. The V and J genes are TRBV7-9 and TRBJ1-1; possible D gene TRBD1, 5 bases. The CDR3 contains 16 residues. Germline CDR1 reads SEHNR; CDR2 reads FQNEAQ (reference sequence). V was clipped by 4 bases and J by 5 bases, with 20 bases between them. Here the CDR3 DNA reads TGTGCCAGCAGCTCACTGATTGGGGGAGGAGGGACTGAAGCTTTCTTT. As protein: CASSSLIGGGGTEAFF.